This T cell receptor beta chain was captured in a study of cytomegalovirus exposure and HLA in healthy donors. Study outcomes and limitations: Prediction of most subjects' HLA-A and HLA-B alleles by TCR beta sequences was reportedly accurate. Most TCR sequences were seen very rarely across donors, but some public TCRs occurred in many. One cluster of highly shared sequence variants probably arose as a sequencing artifact. In the analysis, some V segments, TRBV6-2 and TRBV6-3 included, were excluded as indistinguishable.

As to this clone: Its antigen is not identified.

The PCR ran on 60 Vbeta and 13 Jbeta primers. The assay was immunoSEQ multiplex PCR, and TCRdb's table has in-frame clones only and misses some. The top ten clones hold around 3.5% of a sample with some 180,000 clones, roughly four fifths of them seen once. Germline V gives CDR1 SNHLY, CDR2 FYNNEI. Trimming removed 6 bases from V and 4 bases from J; junction bases left unmatched: 6. This CDR3 comprises 16 residues. The source material was PBMCs. The sequence was obtained from a man aged 40-50 years in good health and CMV-seropositive. J is TRBJ2-2 and V is TRBV2, with TRBD2 matching over 12 bases. CDR3 loop: CASREPGLAGTGELFF. The DNA of the CDR3 is TGTGCCAGCAGGGAACCGGGACTAGCGGGCACCGGGGAGCTGTTTTTT.